Following are 2 T cell receptor beta chains from one sample sequenced in a study of blood T cells in healthy people across ages. The second PCR ran about 6 to 12 cycles with a sample-barcoded 5' primer and J-beta primers. TCRdb ran MiXCR on the 5' RACE reads and lists one entry per CDR3 protein. Of around 1.5 million distinct CDR3 sequences listed, approximately 40% are singletons. Input material: blood. Receptors were obtained from a woman in her late teens or twenties in good health.

The chain employs TRBV20-1 and TRBJ1-2, with D unresolved. V lost 6 bases to trimming and J lost 4 bases, with 21 bases between them. Germline V gives CDR1 DFQATT, CDR2 SNEGSKA (reference sequence). The length of the CDR3 is 15 residues. The CDR3 loop is CSASRVPNESYGYTF. In DNA, the CDR3 is TGCAGTGCGAGTAGAGTTCCTAACGAGAGCTATGGCTACACCTTC.

The chain links TRBV3-1 to TRBJ2-3; D is possibly TRBD2 (6 bases). The V gene's germline CDR1 is LGHDT and CDR2 YNNKEL (reference sequence). Trimming left V 5 bases short and J 2 bases short, with 20 bases between. This CDR3 is 17 amino acids long. CDR3 protein: CASSFWTTTRNTDTQYF. In nucleotides, the CDR3 is TGTGCCAGCAGCTTCTGGACTACTACGCGGAACACAGATACGCAGTATTTT.